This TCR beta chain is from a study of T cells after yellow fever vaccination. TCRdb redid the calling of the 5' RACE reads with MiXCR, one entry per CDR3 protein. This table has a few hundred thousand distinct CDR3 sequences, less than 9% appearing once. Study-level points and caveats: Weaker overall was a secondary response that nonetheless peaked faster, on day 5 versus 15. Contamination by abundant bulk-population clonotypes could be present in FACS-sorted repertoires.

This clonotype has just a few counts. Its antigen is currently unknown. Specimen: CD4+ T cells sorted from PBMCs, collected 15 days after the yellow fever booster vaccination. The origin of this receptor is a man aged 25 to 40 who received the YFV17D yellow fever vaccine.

The CDR3 protein is CSASPATSGAYNEQFF. The CDR3 DNA follows: TGCAGTGCTAGCCCGGCGACTAGCGGGGCCTACAATGAGCAGTTCTTC. This chain joins TRBV20-1 and TRBJ2-1, with TRBD2 identical over 11 bases. V lost 3 bases, J lost 2 bases, and 6 bases stayed unmatched. CDR1 and CDR2 (germline): DFQATT, SNEGSKA (reference sequence). This CDR3 is built from 16 residues.